This T cell receptor (beta chain) was identified in a study of CD8 T cells in Susac syndrome. Points from the study as a whole: Clonal expansion involving Susac CD8+ cells peaked in TEMRA cells and active patients.

The RNA, about 0.5 to 1 ug, was put through reverse transcription using random hexamers. TCRdb analysed the immunoSEQ multiplex PCR reads with MiXCR anew, one entry per CDR3 protein. The table lists around 79,000 distinct CDR3 sequences, approximately 95% of them singletons. As for this clonotype: Its antigen remains unidentified.

Sequencing of TCR beta, carried out with a high-throughput approach, was applied to CD8+ and CD4+ T cells from the blood. This sequence was found in a human donor with Susac syndrome. Source material: CD8+ T cells from PBMCs.

CDR3 sequence reads: CASRSTGTPDEKLFF. CDR3 in DNA: TGTGCCAGCAGGTCGACCGGGACACCTGATGAAAAACTGTTTTTT. This rearrangement joins TRBV6-5 to TRBJ1-4; D is possibly TRBD1 (6 bases). The CDR3 is made up of 15 amino acids. The V end lost 6 bases, the J end lost 6 bases, and 17 bases lay between the germline ends. CDR1 and CDR2 from the germline V gene are MNHEY and SVGAGI.